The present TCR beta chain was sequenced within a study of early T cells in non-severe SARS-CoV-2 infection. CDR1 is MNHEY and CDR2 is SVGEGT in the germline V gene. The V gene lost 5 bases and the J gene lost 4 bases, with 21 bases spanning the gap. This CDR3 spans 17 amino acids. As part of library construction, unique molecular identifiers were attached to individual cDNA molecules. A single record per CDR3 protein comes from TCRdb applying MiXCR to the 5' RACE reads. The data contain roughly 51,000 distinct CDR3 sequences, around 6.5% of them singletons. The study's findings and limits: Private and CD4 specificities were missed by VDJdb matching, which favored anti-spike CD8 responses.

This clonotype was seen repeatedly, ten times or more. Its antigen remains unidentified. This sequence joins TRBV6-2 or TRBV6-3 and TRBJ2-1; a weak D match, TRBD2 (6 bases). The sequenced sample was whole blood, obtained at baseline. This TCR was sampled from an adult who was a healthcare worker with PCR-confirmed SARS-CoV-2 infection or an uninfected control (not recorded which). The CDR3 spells CASSPSRVGGEYNEQFF. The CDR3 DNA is TGTGCCAGCAGTCCCTCCAGGGTAGGCGGGGAGTACAATGAGCAGTTCTTC.